This T cell receptor (delta chain) was obtained from a study of gamma-delta T cells after stem cell transplantation. TCRdb reran clone calling via CATT on the RT-PCR reads. Of approximately 3,000 delta-chain clones listed, over 2% were seen once; the top ten hold approximately 32%. This CDR3 has 18 residues. Germline CDR1 GEAIGNYY, CDR2 EKD. V dropped 2 bases and J dropped 0 bases, with 21 bases sitting between them. This clone was seen only a few times. The TCR was taken from a human donor. It is not recorded whose cells these are; they may come from a transplant donor. J is TRDJ1 and V is TRDV2; perhaps TRDD3 as D (6 bases). The source material was gamma-delta T cells. The CDR3 spells CACDKVGAPFPYTDKLIF. CDR3 sequence (DNA): TGTGCCTGTGACAAAGTGGGGGCTCCGTTCCCGTACACCGATAAACTCATCTTT.